This T cell receptor beta chain was identified in a study of blood T cell repertoires in COVID-19. Method: immunoSEQ multiplex PCR; TCRdb's copy keeps in-frame clones and lacks some. This sample has some 80,000 clones, with approximately 90% found just once. This CDR3 region has 14 residues. Germline CDR1 is MDHEN and CDR2 is SYDVKM. Trimming took off 6 bases at V and 0 bases at J, with 9 bases between the two ends. The TCR originated in a human donor in a cohort sampled during active COVID-19. The J gene is TRBJ1-3, the V gene TRBV28; TRBD1 is a possible D gene (6 bases). Sequencing was performed on peripheral blood. CDR3 amino acids: CASSYRVSGNTIYF. CDR3 DNA sequence: TGTGCCAGCAGCTACAGGGTCTCTGGAAACACCATATATTTT.